The rows below give T cell receptor beta chains drawn from one sample of a study of a mutant IDH1 vaccine in newly diagnosed glioma. Clones were read by immunoSEQ multiplex PCR, and TCRdb kept only the in-frame ones, dropping some. The data show about 92,000 clones, with roughly 78% seen just once and roughly 6.9% held by the top ten. Material: PBMCs, obtained from a glioma patient treated with radiotherapy, temozolomide or both. Every receptor here comes from a man in his forties with glioma. Each CDR3 is given with its conserved first and last residue. Fields, in order: V gene, D gene, clone size, J gene, CDR3 DNA, CDR3 protein. The D gene is left open where the match is weak. Size is omitted from some rows. Given values are once, few, many or a class for expanded clones.

V gene: TRBV11-3
D gene: TRBD2
clone size: once
J gene: TRBJ2-1
CDR3 DNA: TGTGCCAGCAGCTCCGGGACTAGCGGACCTTACAATGAGCAGTTCTTC
CDR3 protein: CASSSGTSGPYNEQFF

V gene: TRBV28
D gene: -
clone size: -
J gene: TRBJ2-6
CDR3 DNA: TGTGCCAGCAGTTTCACGCTCACCGTCCAAGACTCTGGGGCCAACGTCCTGACTTTC
CDR3 protein: CASSFTLTVQDSGANVLTF

V gene: TRBV9
D gene: TRBD1
clone size: -
J gene: TRBJ1-4
CDR3 DNA: TGTGCCAGCAGCAAGGGACAGGGGGCAACTAATGAAAAACTGTTTTTT
CDR3 protein: CASSKGQGATNEKLFF

V gene: TRBV6-5
D gene: TRBD2
clone size: -
J gene: TRBJ2-1
CDR3 DNA: TGTGCCAGCGCGACTAGCGGGAGCAATGAGCAGTTCTTC
CDR3 protein: CASATSGSNEQFF

V gene: TRBV5-6
D gene: -
clone size: -
J gene: TRBJ1-4
CDR3 DNA: TGTGCCAGCAGCTCCCGACAGGAGGAAGAAAAACTGTTTTTT
CDR3 protein: CASSSRQEEEKLFF

V gene: TRBV2
D gene: TRBD1
clone size: -
J gene: TRBJ2-2
CDR3 DNA: TGTGCCTCTTCCTTAGTGGCGGGACAGGGTAACACCGGGGAGCTGTTTTTT
CDR3 protein: CASSLVAGQGNTGELFF

V gene: TRBV9
D gene: -
clone size: -
J gene: TRBJ2-5
CDR3 DNA: TGTGCCAGCAGCGAGGGACTCCGGCAAGAGACCCAGTACTTC
CDR3 protein: CASSEGLRQETQYF

V gene: TRBV7-2
D gene: -
clone size: few
J gene: TRBJ2-7
CDR3 DNA: TGTGCCAGCACCGGACCCAGCGGGTCCTACGAGCAGTACTTC
CDR3 protein: CASTGPSGSYEQYF

V gene: TRBV4-3
D gene: -
clone size: -
J gene: TRBJ2-7
CDR3 DNA: TGCGCCAGCAGCCAAGAAGGAGGTTCTGTCTCCTACGAGCAGTACTTC
CDR3 protein: CASSQEGGSVSYEQYF

V gene: TRBV21-1
D gene: -
clone size: -
J gene: TRBJ2-7
CDR3 DNA: TGTGCCAGCAGTCCCCTGAGCGGGGAGGACTACGAGCAGTACTTC
CDR3 protein: CASSPLSGEDYEQYF

V gene: TRBV5-1
D gene: TRBD1
clone size: -
J gene: TRBJ2-7
CDR3 DNA: TGCGCCAGCAGCTTGGCTCCGGGACAGGGGACAACCTACGAGCAGTACTTC
CDR3 protein: CASSLAPGQGTTYEQYF

V gene: TRBV9
D gene: -
clone size: once
J gene: TRBJ1-3
CDR3 DNA: TGTGCCAGCAGCGTATCCGGAAACACCATATATTTT
CDR3 protein: CASSVSGNTIYF

V gene: TRBV4-3
D gene: TRBD2
clone size: -
J gene: TRBJ2-7
CDR3 DNA: TGCGCCAGCAGACAAGGGAGCGGGGGTGCCTACGAGCAGTACTTC
CDR3 protein: CASRQGSGGAYEQYF

V gene: TRBV30
D gene: -
clone size: -
J gene: TRBJ2-7
CDR3 DNA: TGTGCCTGGACCGTCGGGGTTCGGGGCGAGCAGTACTTC
CDR3 protein: CAWTVGVRGEQYF

V gene: TRBV19
D gene: -
clone size: -
J gene: TRBJ1-1
CDR3 DNA: TGTGCCAGCTCGGTAGGGCCCTCCATGAACACTGAAGCTTTCTTT
CDR3 protein: CASSVGPSMNTEAFF